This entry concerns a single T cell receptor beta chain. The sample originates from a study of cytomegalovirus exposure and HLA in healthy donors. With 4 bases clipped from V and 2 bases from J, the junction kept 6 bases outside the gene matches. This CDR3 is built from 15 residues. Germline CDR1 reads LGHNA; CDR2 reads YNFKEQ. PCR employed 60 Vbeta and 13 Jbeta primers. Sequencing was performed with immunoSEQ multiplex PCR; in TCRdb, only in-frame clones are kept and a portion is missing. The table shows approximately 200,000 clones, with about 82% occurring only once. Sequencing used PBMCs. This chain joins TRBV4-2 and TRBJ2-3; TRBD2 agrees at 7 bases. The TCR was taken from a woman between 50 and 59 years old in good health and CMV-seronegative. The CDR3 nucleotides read TGTGCCAGCAGCCGAGCGGGGTCACTCACAGATACGCAGTATTTT. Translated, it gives CASSRAGSLTDTQYF.